This is a list of T cell receptor beta chains from one sample in a study of cytomegalovirus exposure and HLA in healthy donors. The table came from immunoSEQ multiplex PCR; TCRdb's copy has only in-frame clones and leaves some out. The sample contains 100,000 to 150,000 clones, around 81% of which appear only once. Source material: PBMCs. The receptors shown here come from a man younger than 35 in good health and CMV-seronegative. Both conserved end residues are part of each CDR3. The D gene is left open where the match is weak. Clone size is shown for a subset of rows, as once, few, many or a class of expanded clone.

size: .; J: TRBJ1-2; V: TRBV4-2; D: .; CDR3: CASSQDKDSRYYGYTF; DNA: TGTGCCAGCAGCCAAGATAAGGACAGCCGATACTATGGCTACACCTTC
size: once; J: TRBJ2-7; V: TRBV6-5; D: .; CDR3: CASSFRGFHEQYF; DNA: TGTGCCAGCAGTTTCAGGGGATTCCACGAGCAGTACTTC
size: few; J: TRBJ1-1; V: TRBV10-1; D: TRBD1; CDR3: CASREDRVGTEAFF; DNA: TGCGCCAGCAGGGAAGACAGGGTCGGCACTGAAGCTTTCTTT
size: few; J: TRBJ2-7; V: TRBV7-9; D: TRBD1; CDR3: CASSPGDRRFEQYF; DNA: TGTGCCAGCAGCCCTGGGGACAGGAGATTCGAGCAGTACTTC
size: .; J: TRBJ2-1; V: TRBV9; D: .; CDR3: CASSVDPTYNEQFF; DNA: TGTGCCAGCAGCGTAGACCCTACCTACAATGAGCAGTTCTTC
size: .; J: TRBJ2-2; V: TRBV2; D: TRBD1; CDR3: CASSARRTGALSNTGELFF; DNA: TGTGCCAGCAGTGCTCGTCGGACAGGGGCGCTATCGAACACCGGGGAGCTGTTTTTT
size: .; J: TRBJ1-4; V: TRBV30; D: .; CDR3: CAWSAGTLTGELFF; DNA: TGTGCCTGGAGTGCCGGGACACTTACTGGGGAACTGTTTTTT
size: .; J: TRBJ2-7; V: TRBV25-1; D: TRBD1; CDR3: CASRGTGSTYEQYF; DNA: TGTGCCAGCAGGGGGACAGGGTCGACCTACGAGCAGTACTTC
size: .; J: TRBJ1-2; V: TRBV7-8; D: .; CDR3: CASSLAHRLNYGYTF; DNA: TGTGCCAGCAGCTTAGCGCACAGGCTTAACTATGGCTACACCTTC
size: .; J: TRBJ1-1; V: TRBV7-8; D: .; CDR3: CASSLGEVPEAFF; DNA: TGTGCCAGCAGCTTAGGGGAGGTTCCTGAAGCTTTCTTT
size: .; J: TRBJ2-3; V: TRBV7-2; D: TRBD2; CDR3: CASSSGLAGGTDTQYF; DNA: TGTGCCAGCAGCTCGGGACTAGCGGGGGGTACAGATACGCAGTATTTT
size: .; J: TRBJ1-5; V: TRBV27; D: .; CDR3: CASSSYRSNQPQHF; DNA: TGTGCCAGCAGTTCATACAGGTCCAATCAGCCCCAGCATTTT
size: .; J: TRBJ2-1; V: TRBV7-8; D: .; CDR3: CASSSLLTGAGDEQFF; DNA: TGTGCCAGCAGCTCACTTCTTACAGGAGCTGGGGATGAGCAGTTCTTC
size: .; J: TRBJ1-1; V: TRBV15; D: .; CDR3: CATSRGLTEAFF; DNA: TGTGCCACCAGCAGGGGACTTACTGAAGCTTTCTTT
size: .; J: TRBJ1-5; V: TRBV7-8; D: TRBD1; CDR3: CASSQRPGGPLNQPQHF; DNA: TGTGCCAGCAGCCAGCGTCCAGGGGGCCCTCTCAATCAGCCCCAGCATTTT
size: .; J: TRBJ1-2; V: TRBV18; D: TRBD1; CDR3: CASSPDRIYGYTF; DNA: TGTGCCAGCTCACCGGACAGGATCTATGGCTACACCTTC
size: once; J: TRBJ2-7; V: TRBV27; D: TRBD1; CDR3: CASSDGQGASYEQYF; DNA: TGTGCCAGCAGCGATGGACAGGGGGCCTCCTACGAGCAGTACTTC
size: .; J: TRBJ1-2; V: TRBV30; D: .; CDR3: CAWSVQRGYGYTF; DNA: TGTGCCTGGAGTGTACAAAGGGGGTATGGCTACACCTTC
size: few; J: TRBJ1-1; V: TRBV10-1; D: .; CDR3: CASSAVPQGIAFF; DNA: TGCGCCAGCAGTGCAGTACCCCAGGGGATAGCTTTCTTT
size: .; J: TRBJ2-3; V: TRBV11-3; D: .; CDR3: CASSLRGSTDTQYF; DNA: TGTGCCAGCAGCTTACGCGGGAGCACAGATACGCAGTATTTT
size: .; J: TRBJ1-6; V: TRBV19; D: .; CDR3: CASSGGEGSSPLHF; DNA: TGTGCCAGCTCTGGCGGGGAAGGAAGTTCACCCCTCCACTTT
size: .; J: TRBJ1-6; V: TRBV4-3; D: .; CDR3: CASSQDRAFSSPLHF; DNA: TGCGCCAGCAGCCAAGACAGGGCGTTTAGTTCACCCCTCCACTTT
size: few; J: TRBJ1-2; V: TRBV10-3; D: .; CDR3: CAISNSLPNYGYTF; DNA: TGTGCCATCAGTAACAGCCTCCCTAACTATGGCTACACCTTC
size: .; J: TRBJ2-7; V: TRBV6-5; D: TRBD1; CDR3: CASSYRGTGISYEQYF; DNA: TGTGCCAGCAGTTACCGTGGGACAGGGATATCCTACGAGCAGTACTTC
size: .; J: TRBJ1-3; V: TRBV27; D: .; CDR3: CASSRGRGGPGNTIYF; DNA: TGTGCCAGCAGCCGTGGTAGGGGGGGGCCAGGAAACACCATATATTTT
size: .; J: TRBJ1-6; V: TRBV7-2; D: .; CDR3: CASSLGQLSSPLHF; DNA: TGTGCCAGCAGCTTAGGACAGCTGAGTTCACCCCTCCACTTT
size: .; J: TRBJ2-1; V: TRBV15; D: .; CDR3: CATSRGQGNEQFF; DNA: TGTGCCACCAGCAGGGGGCAGGGGAATGAGCAGTTCTTC
size: .; J: TRBJ1-5; V: TRBV28; D: .; CDR3: CAAGKHQPQHF; DNA: TGTGCCGCGGGGAAACATCAGCCCCAGCATTTT
size: .; J: TRBJ1-2; V: TRBV10-3; D: TRBD1; CDR3: CAISDADRGQDYGYTF; DNA: TGTGCCATCAGTGATGCGGACAGGGGGCAGGACTATGGCTACACCTTC
size: .; J: TRBJ1-4; V: TRBV25-1; D: TRBD1; CDR3: CASSATTGANEKLFF; DNA: TGTGCCAGCAGTGCAACGACAGGGGCTAATGAAAAACTGTTTTTT
size: .; J: TRBJ1-2; V: TRBV27; D: .; CDR3: CASSYNVDYGYTF; DNA: TGTGCCAGCAGTTACAATGTTGACTATGGCTACACCTTC
size: .; J: TRBJ1-1; V: TRBV7-3; D: .; CDR3: CASSLGADPITEAFF; DNA: TGTGCCAGCAGCTTAGGGGCGGACCCCATAACTGAAGCTTTCTTT
size: few; J: TRBJ1-2; V: TRBV7-9; D: TRBD1; CDR3: CASSRAGQGGSRGYTF; DNA: TGTGCCAGCAGCAGGGCCGGGCAGGGGGGCTCGAGGGGCTACACCTTC
size: few; J: TRBJ1-1; V: TRBV6-6; D: .; CDR3: CASTKSGRFNTEAFF; DNA: TGTGCCAGCACCAAATCTGGCAGGTTTAACACTGAAGCTTTCTTT
size: .; J: TRBJ2-2; V: TRBV11-2; D: TRBD2; CDR3: CASGPGTTPTGELFF; DNA: TGTGCCAGCGGACCGGGGACTACTCCGACCGGGGAGCTGTTTTTT
size: .; J: TRBJ1-6; V: TRBV27; D: .; CDR3: CASSATGAYNSPLHF; DNA: TGTGCCAGCAGCGCGACAGGTGCCTATAATTCACCCCTCCACTTT
size: .; J: TRBJ2-2; V: TRBV30; D: .; CDR3: CAWISLESGELFF; DNA: TGTGCCTGGATAAGCCTGGAGTCCGGGGAGCTGTTTTTT
size: few; J: TRBJ1-1; V: TRBV5-4; D: TRBD1; CDR3: CASSLVSGGTANTEAFF; DNA: TGTGCCAGCAGCTTGGTATCTGGGGGGACAGCGAACACTGAAGCTTTCTTT
size: .; J: TRBJ1-5; V: TRBV21-1; D: .; CDR3: CASSKPPSQYSNQPQHF; DNA: TGTGCCAGCAGCAAACCTCCTAGCCAATATAGCAATCAGCCCCAGCATTTT
size: .; J: TRBJ1-6; V: TRBV28; D: .; CDR3: CASRDDTPLHF; DNA: TGTGCCAGCAGAGACGACACACCCCTCCACTTT